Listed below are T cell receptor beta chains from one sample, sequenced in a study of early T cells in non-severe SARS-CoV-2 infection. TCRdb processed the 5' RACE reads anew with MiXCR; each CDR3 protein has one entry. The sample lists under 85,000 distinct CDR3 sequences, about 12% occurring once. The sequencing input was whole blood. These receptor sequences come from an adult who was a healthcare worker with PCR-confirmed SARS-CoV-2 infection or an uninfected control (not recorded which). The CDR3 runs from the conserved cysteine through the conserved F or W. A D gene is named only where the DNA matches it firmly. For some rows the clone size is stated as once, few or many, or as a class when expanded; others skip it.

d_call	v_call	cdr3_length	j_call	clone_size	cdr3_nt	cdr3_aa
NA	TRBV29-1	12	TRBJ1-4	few	TGCAGCGCATGGGGTTCTAGTGAAAAACTGTTTTTT	CSAWGSSEKLFF
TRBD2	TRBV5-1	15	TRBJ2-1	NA	TGCGCCAGCAGCCTGGGGCTAGCGGGATACAATGAGCAGTTCTTC	CASSLGLAGYNEQFF
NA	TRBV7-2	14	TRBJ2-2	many	TGTGCCAGCAGCTTAGCGTATGGGGGTGGGGAGCTGTTTTTT	CASSLAYGGGELFF
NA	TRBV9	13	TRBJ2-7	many	TGTGCCAGCAGCTCCCCCGGGTCCTACGAGCAGTACTTC	CASSSPGSYEQYF
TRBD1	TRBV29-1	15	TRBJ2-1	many	TGCAGCGTTGAAGGGACAGGGTCCTCCTACAATGAGCAGTTCTTC	CSVEGTGSSYNEQFF
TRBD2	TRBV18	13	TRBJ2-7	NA	TGTGCCAGCCGCGGGGGGGGCCCGTACGAGCAGTACTTC	CASRGGGPYEQYF
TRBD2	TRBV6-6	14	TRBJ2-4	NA	TGTGCCAGCAGTTATTCGGGACTAGCGAAGGATCAGTACTTC	CASSYSGLAKDQYF
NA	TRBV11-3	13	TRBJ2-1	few	TGTGCCAGCAGCTACGGGACCTACAATGAGCAGTTCTTC	CASSYGTYNEQFF
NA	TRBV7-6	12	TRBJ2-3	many	TGTGCCAGCAGCTCGATCACAGATACGCAGTATTTT	CASSSITDTQYF
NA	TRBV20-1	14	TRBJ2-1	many	TGCAGTGCTAGGAACAGGGTTCCCTACAATGAGCAGTTCTTC	CSARNRVPYNEQFF
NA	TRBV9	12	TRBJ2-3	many	TGTGCCAGCAGCGTAGGCCTCGATACGCAGTATTTT	CASSVGLDTQYF
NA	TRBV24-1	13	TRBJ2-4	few	TGTGCCACCAGTGATTACTTGGGGGACATTCAGTACTTC	CATSDYLGDIQYF
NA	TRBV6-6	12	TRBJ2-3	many	TGTGCCAGCAGTCTCGAACGAGATACGCAGTATTTT	CASSLERDTQYF
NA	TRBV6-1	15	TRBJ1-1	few	TGTGCCAGCAGAGTGGGTGGGACACCAAACACTGAAGCTTTCTTT	CASRVGGTPNTEAFF
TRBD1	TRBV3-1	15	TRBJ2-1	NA	TGTGCCAGCAGCACCCGGGACAGGGGGGCCCATGAGCAGTTCTTC	CASSTRDRGAHEQFF
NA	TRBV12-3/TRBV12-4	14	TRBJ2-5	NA	TGTGCCAGCAGTTTGGCAGGGACGGGAGAGACCCAGTACTTC	CASSLAGTGETQYF
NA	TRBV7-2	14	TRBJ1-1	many	TGTGCCAGCAGCTCCCGCTCAGTGAACACTGAAGCTTTCTTT	CASSSRSVNTEAFF
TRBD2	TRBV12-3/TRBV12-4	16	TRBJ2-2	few	TGTGCCAGCAGTTTAAGCGGGAGCGAAAACACCGGGGAGCTGTTTTTT	CASSLSGSENTGELFF
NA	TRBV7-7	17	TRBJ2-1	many	TGTGCTAGCAGCTTATTTCCTGGTGCAAGCTCCTACAATGAGCAGTTCTTC	CASSLFPGASSYNEQFF
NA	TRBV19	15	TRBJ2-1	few	TGTGCCAGTACCCGGATCTTAGGGTCCTACAATGAGCAGTTCTTC	CASTRILGSYNEQFF
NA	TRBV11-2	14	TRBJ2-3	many	TGTGCCAGCAGCTTACGCGGGGGCACAGATACGCAGTATTTT	CASSLRGGTDTQYF
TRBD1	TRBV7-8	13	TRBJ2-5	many	TGTGCCAGCAGCTTGGGACAGCAAGAGACCCAGTACTTC	CASSLGQQETQYF
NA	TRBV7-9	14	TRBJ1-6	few	TGTGCCAGCAGCGAGCGACAAGACGATTCACCCCTCCACTTT	CASSERQDDSPLHF
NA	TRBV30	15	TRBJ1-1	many	TGTGCCTGGAGTAGCTGGGGAGGGAGGAACACTGAAGCTTTCTTT	CAWSSWGGRNTEAFF
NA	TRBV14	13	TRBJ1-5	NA	TGTGCCAGCAGCCAAGGGGTCACTCAGCCCCAGCATTTT	CASSQGVTQPQHF
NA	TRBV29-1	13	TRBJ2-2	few	TGCAGCGTTGAAGAAGGGAATACCGGGGAGCTGTTTTTT	CSVEEGNTGELFF
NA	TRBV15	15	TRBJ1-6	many	TGTGCCACCAGCAGATTACGGGAGTCTAATTCACCCCTCCACTTT	CATSRLRESNSPLHF
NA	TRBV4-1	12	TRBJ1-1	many	TGCGCCAGCAGCCAAGCACCCGGCGAGGCTTTCTTT	CASSQAPGEAFF
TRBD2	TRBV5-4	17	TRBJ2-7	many	TGTGCCAGCAGCTTGGATGTTAGCGGGCTCATCTCCTACGAGCAGTACTTC	CASSLDVSGLISYEQYF
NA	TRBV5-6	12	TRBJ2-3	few	TGTGCCAGCAGCTTTGTGGCAGATACGCAGTATTTT	CASSFVADTQYF
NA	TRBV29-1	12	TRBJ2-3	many	TGCAGCCCCTTAACGGGGACAGATACGCAGTATTTT	CSPLTGTDTQYF
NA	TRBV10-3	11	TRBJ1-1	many	TGTGCCATCAGCTCAACAGCTGAAGCTTTCTTT	CAISSTAEAFF
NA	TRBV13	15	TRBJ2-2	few	TGTGCCAGCAGCTTCAATGGGGCGGACACCGGGGAGCTGTTTTTT	CASSFNGADTGELFF
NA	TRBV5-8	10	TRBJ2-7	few	TGTGCCAGCAGCTGGAACGAGCAGTACTTC	CASSWNEQYF
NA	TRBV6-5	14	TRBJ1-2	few	TGTGCCAGCAGTTACTCCTACGACCAGTATGGCTACACCTTC	CASSYSYDQYGYTF
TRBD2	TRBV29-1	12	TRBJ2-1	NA	TGCAGCGTTGAAAGGACTAGCAATGAGCAGTTCTTC	CSVERTSNEQFF
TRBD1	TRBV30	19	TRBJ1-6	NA	TGTGCCTGGAGTCCCATCGGTGCGGGACAGGGAACAGCTGGTTCACCCCTCCACTTT	CAWSPIGAGQGTAGSPLHF
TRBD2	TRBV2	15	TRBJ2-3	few	TGTGCCAGCAGAACCGGGACTAGCGGGACAGATACGCAGTATTTT	CASRTGTSGTDTQYF
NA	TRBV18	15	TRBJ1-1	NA	TGTGCCAGCTCACCACGGGAAGGGGGGAACACTGAAGCTTTCTTT	CASSPREGGNTEAFF
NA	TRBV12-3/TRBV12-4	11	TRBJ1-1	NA	TGTGCCAGCAGTTTCAACACTGAAGCTTTCTTT	CASSFNTEAFF
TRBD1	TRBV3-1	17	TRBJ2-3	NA	TGTGCCAGCAGCCAATCCACAGGGGGAGTCCTCACAGATACGCAGTATTTT	CASSQSTGGVLTDTQYF
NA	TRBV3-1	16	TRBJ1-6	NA	TGTGCCAGCAGCCAAGGATCCCGTTCCGTAAATTCACCCCTCCACTTT	CASSQGSRSVNSPLHF
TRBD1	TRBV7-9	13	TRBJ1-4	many	TGTGCCAGCAGTCGACAGGGTGGTGAAAAACTGTTTTTT	CASSRQGGEKLFF
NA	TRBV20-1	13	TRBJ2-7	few	TGCAGTGCTAGCCACACCTCGGGGTACGAGCAGTACTTC	CSASHTSGYEQYF
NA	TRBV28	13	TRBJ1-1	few	TGTGCCAGCAGACCGGACGGAAACACTGAAGCTTTCTTT	CASRPDGNTEAFF
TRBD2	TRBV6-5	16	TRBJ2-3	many	TGTGCCAGCAGTTCCTGGACTAGCGGGAGCACAGATACGCAGTATTTT	CASSSWTSGSTDTQYF
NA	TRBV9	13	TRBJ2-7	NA	TGTGCCAGCAGCGTCGAAGACTCCTACGAGCAGTACTTC	CASSVEDSYEQYF
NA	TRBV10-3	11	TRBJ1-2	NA	TGTGCCATCAGTTGGAGGGATGGCTACACCTTC	CAISWRDGYTF
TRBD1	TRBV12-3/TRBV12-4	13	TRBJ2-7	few	TGTGCCAGCAAGCCAGGGGGCCCCTACGAGCAGTACTTC	CASKPGGPYEQYF
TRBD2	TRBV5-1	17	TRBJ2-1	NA	TGCGCCAGCAGCTTGGATAGGGCGGGGGGCCCTTACAATGAGCAGTTCTTC	CASSLDRAGGPYNEQFF
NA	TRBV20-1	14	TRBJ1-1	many	TGCAGTGCACCCCCAGGAGCGCTGAACACTGAAGCTTTCTTT	CSAPPGALNTEAFF
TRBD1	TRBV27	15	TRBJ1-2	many	TGTGCCAGCAGTGCAAGACAGGGGTTAGACTATGGCTACACCTTC	CASSARQGLDYGYTF
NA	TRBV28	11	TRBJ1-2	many	TGTGCCAGCAGTGGAATCTATGGCTACACCTTC	CASSGIYGYTF
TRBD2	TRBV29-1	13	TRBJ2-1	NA	TGCAGCCTTCGGGTTCTGGCGGGGGGGCAGCAGTTCTTC	CSLRVLAGGQQFF
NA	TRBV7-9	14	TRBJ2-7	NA	TGTGCCAGCAGCTTAGGGCAGGGTGAAGGCGAGCAGTACTTC	CASSLGQGEGEQYF
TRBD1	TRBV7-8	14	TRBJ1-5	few	TGTGCCAGCAGCACTCGGACAGGTAGTCAGCCCCAGCATTTT	CASSTRTGSQPQHF